Included here is one TCR beta chain sequence, with context. Antigen: not known. As to treatment: roughly nine-day PBMC culture with coronavirus spike peptide pools or control peptides (ViraFEST assay). Cultured CD4+ T cell DNA was sequenced using the Oncomine TCR Beta short-read assay. TCRdb re-called the PCR reads with MiXCR, one entry per CDR3 protein. The repertoire has about 6,800 distinct CDR3 sequences, less than 80% of them found once; the top ten carry 15%. The V gene's germline CDR1 is SGHTA and CDR2 FQGNSA. This CDR3 is 14 amino acids long. V shed 5 bases and J shed 1 base, with 11 bases lying between them. This entry is derived from a study of vaccination and CD4 T cells after COVID-19.

The sample was CD4+ T cells from blood, cultured in vitro. The chain carries TRBV7-2 and TRBJ1-1; D remains ambiguous. This clonotype originated in a human donor who had recovered from COVID-19. The CDR3 sequence: CASSVNHGNTEAFF. DNA of the CDR3: TGTGCCAGCAGCGTTAATCACGGGAACACTGAAGCTTTCTTT.